This paragraph reports one TCR beta chain. Its specificity is unknown. This sample is part of a study of T cell responses to AZD1222 COVID-19 vaccine. Whole-study findings and limits: Seropositive status at baseline applied to only a handful of AZD1222 recipients.

V was clipped by 3 bases and J by 0 bases, with 8 bases between them. Germline-derived CDR1 and CDR2 are LNHDA and SQIVND (reference sequence). The CDR3 has 14 residues. Generated by immunoSEQ multiplex PCR, the TCRdb table keeps only in-frame clones and is missing some. Counted here are fewer than 110,000 clones, around 87% occurring once; the ten biggest clones make up 3.5% to 4.5%. This TCR was recovered from an adult in good health. Source: peripheral blood, taken on day 0 of AZD1222 vaccination. This sequence joins TRBV19 and TRBJ1-1; unclear D gene. DNA of the CDR3: TGTGCCAGTAGTATCGTAGCCATGAACACTGAAGCTTTCTTT. This gives the protein CASSIVAMNTEAFF.